What follows is one TCR beta chain and its context. This sample stems from a study of blood T cell repertoires in COVID-19. Study details: Samples came from the United States, Italy and Spain, spanning acute and convalescent COVID-19. From T cells, B-cell-depleted T cells, or PBMCs came the material, which was cDNA or gDNA.

Study processing details: Nucleated cell counts were estimated from reference gene primer amplification. Repertoires were generated with immunoSEQ multiplex PCR, while TCRdb's copy carries only in-frame clones and drops some. V and J calls and clone size follow that table, whereas D and trimming were derived from the DNA. The table lists about 150,000 clones, over 70% of them singletons. Germline values: CDR1 MNHEY, CDR2 SMNVEV (reference sequence). The CDR3 covers 14 residues. The ends were cut back, 5 bases at V and 4 bases at J, with 11 bases in the middle. This chain links TRBV27 with TRBJ2-2; D gene unclear. The source is a man older than 75 with acute or convalescent COVID-19. Input material: peripheral blood. CDR3 residues: CASSLYPITGELFF. Here the CDR3 DNA reads TGTGCCAGCAGTCTCTACCCAATCACCGGGGAGCTGTTTTTT.